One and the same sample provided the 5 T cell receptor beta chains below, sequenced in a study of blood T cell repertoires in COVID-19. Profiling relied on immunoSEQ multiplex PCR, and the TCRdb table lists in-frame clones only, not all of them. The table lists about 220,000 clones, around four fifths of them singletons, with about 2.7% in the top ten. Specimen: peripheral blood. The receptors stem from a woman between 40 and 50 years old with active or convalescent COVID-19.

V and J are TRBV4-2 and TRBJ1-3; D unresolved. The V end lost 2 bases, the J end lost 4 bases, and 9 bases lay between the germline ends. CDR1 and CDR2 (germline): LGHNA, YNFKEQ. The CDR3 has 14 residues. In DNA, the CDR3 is TGTGCCAGCAGCCAAAGGAGTCCCGGAAACACCATATATTTT. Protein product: CASSQRSPGNTIYF.

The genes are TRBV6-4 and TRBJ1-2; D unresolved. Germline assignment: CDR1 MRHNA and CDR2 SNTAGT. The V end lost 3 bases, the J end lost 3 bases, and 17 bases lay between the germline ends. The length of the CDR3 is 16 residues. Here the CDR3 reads CASSDVPGVGDYGYTF. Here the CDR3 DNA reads TGTGCCAGCAGTGATGTTCCGGGAGTAGGTGACTATGGCTACACCTTC.

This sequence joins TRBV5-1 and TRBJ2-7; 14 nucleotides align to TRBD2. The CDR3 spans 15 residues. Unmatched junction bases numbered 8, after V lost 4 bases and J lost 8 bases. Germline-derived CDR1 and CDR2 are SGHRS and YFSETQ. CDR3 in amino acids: CASSTGTSGRRKQYF. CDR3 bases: TGCGCCAGCAGCACCGGGACTAGCGGGAGAAGGAAGCAGTACTTC. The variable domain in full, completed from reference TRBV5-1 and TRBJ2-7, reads KAGVTQTPRYLIKTRGQQVTLSCSPISGHRSVSWYQQTPGQGLQFLFEYFSETQRNKGNFPGRFSGRQFSNSRSEMNVSTLELGDSALYLCASSTGTSGRRKQYFGPGTRLTVT.

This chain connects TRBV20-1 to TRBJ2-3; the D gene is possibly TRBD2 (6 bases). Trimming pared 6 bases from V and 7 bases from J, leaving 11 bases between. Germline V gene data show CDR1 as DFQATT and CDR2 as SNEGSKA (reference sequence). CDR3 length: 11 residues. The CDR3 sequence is CSAIRDYTQYF. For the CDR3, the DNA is TGCAGTGCCATCAGGGACTATACGCAGTATTTT.

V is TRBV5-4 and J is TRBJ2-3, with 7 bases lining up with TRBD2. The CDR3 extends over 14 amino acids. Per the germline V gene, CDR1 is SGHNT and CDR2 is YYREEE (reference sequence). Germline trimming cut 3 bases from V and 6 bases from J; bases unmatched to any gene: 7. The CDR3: CASSYAGAVDTQYF. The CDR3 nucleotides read TGTGCCAGCAGCTATGCGGGAGCGGTGGATACGCAGTATTTT.